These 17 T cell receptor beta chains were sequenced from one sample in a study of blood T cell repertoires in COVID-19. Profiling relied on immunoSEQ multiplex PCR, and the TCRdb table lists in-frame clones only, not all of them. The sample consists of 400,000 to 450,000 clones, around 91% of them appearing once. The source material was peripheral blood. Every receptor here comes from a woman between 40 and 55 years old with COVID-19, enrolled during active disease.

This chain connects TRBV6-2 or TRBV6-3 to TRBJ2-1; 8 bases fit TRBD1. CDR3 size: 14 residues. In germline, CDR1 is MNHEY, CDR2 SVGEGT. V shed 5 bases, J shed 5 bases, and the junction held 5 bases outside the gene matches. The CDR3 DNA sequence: TGTGCCAGCAGTCAGGGGGCTTTCGACAATGAGCAGTTCTTC. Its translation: CASSQGAFDNEQFF.

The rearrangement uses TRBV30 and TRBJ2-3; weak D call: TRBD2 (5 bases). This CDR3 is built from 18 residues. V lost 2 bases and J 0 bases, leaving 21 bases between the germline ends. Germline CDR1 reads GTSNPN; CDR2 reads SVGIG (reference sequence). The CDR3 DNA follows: TGTGCCTGGAGTCCTACCCCGCTGAGGGTGGGGAGCACAGATACGCAGTATTTT. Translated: CAWSPTPLRVGSTDTQYF.

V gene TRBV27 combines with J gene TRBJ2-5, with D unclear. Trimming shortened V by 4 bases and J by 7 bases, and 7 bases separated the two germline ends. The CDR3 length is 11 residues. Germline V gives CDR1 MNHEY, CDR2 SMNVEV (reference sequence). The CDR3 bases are TGTGCCAGCAGTTCCGGGTGGACCCAGTACTTC. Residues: CASSSGWTQYF.

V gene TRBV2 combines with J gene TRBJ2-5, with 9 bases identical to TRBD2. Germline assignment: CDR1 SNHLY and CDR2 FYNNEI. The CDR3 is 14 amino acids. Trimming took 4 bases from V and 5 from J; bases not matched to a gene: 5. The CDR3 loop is CASSGGRGGETQYF. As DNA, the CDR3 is TGTGCCAGCAGTGGCGGGAGGGGTGGCGAGACCCAGTACTTC. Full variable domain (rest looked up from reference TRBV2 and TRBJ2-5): EPEVTQTPSHQVTQMGQEVILRCVPISNHLYFYWYRQILGQKVEFLVSFYNNEISEKSEIFDDQFSVERPDGSNFTLKIRSTKLEDSAMYFCASSGGRGGETQYFGPGTRLLVL.

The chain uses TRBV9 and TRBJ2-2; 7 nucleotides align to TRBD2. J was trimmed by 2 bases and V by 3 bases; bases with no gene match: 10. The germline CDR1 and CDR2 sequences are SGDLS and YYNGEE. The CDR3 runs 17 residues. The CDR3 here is CASSAGGPGGNTGELFF. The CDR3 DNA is TGTGCCAGCAGCGCGGGGGGACCGGGGGGTAACACCGGGGAGCTGTTTTTT.

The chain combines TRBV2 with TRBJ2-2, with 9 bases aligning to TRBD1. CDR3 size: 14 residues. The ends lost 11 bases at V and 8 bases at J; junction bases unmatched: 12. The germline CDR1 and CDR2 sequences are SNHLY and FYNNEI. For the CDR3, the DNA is TGTGCCGCAGGAGATAGGACAGGGGAAGGGGAGCTGTTTTTT. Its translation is CAAGDRTGEGELFF.

CDR3 loop: CASSLTGTYGYTF. CDR3 nucleotide sequence: TGTGCCAGCAGTTTAACAGGAACTTATGGCTACACCTTC. V usage is TRBV12-3 or TRBV12-4 and J usage is TRBJ1-2, with TRBD1 as a possible D gene (5 bases). This CDR3 is built from 13 residues. The V gene lost 2 bases and the J gene lost 5 bases, with 9 bases spanning the gap.

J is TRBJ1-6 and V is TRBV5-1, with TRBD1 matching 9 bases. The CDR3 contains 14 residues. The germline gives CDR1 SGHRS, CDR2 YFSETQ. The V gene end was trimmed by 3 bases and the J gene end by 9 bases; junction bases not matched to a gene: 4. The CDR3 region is CASSSDRGGSPLHF. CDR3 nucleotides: TGCGCCAGCAGCTCGGACAGGGGTGGTTCACCCCTCCACTTT. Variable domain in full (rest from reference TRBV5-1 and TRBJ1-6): KAGVTQTPRYLIKTRGQQVTLSCSPISGHRSVSWYQQTPGQGLQFLFEYFSETQRNKGNFPGRFSGRQFSNSRSEMNVSTLELGDSALYLCASSSDRGGSPLHFGNGTRLTVT.

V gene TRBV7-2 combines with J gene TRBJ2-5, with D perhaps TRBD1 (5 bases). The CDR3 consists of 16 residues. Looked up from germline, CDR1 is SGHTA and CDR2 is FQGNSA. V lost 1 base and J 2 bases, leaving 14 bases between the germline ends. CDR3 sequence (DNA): TGTGCCAGCAGCTTAGTGGCCTCGCCAGGGCAAGAGACCCAGTACTTC. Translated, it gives CASSLVASPGQETQYF.

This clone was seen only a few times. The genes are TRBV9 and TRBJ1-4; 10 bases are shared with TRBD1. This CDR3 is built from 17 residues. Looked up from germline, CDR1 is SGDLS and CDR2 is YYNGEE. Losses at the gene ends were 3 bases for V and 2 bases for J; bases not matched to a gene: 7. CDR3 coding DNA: TGTGCCAGCAGCGAGGGACAGGGGACAACCACTAATGAAAAACTGTTTTTT. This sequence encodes CASSEGQGTTTNEKLFF.

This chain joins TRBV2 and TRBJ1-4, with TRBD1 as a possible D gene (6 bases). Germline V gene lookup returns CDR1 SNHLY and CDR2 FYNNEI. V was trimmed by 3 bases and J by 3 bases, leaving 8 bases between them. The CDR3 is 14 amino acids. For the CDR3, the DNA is TGTGCCAGCAGTGAGGGGGGGCCTAATGAAAAACTGTTTTTT. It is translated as CASSEGGPNEKLFF.

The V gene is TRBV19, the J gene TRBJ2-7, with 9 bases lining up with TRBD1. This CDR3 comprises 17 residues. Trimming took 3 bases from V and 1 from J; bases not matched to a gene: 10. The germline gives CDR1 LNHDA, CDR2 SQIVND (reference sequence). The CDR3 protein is CASSIKIQGASSYEQYF. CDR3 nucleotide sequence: TGTGCCAGTAGTATTAAAATACAGGGGGCATCGTCCTACGAGCAGTACTTC. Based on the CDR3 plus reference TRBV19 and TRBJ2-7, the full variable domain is DGGITQSPKYLFRKEGQNVTLSCEQNLNHDAMYWYRQDPGQGLRLIYYSQIVNDFQKGDIAEGYSVSREKKESFPLTVTSAQKNPTAFYLCASSIKIQGASSYEQYFGPGTRLTVT.

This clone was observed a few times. CDR3 sequence: CASSRDRSAETQYF. In nucleotides, the CDR3 is TGTGCCAGCAGCCGTGACAGGTCCGCAGAGACCCAGTACTTC. This chain links TRBV7-8 with TRBJ2-5, with a tentative D call TRBD1 (6 bases). Trimming took 5 bases from V and 4 from J, leaving 14 bases between them. Germline CDR1 is SGHVS and CDR2 is FQNEAQ. The CDR3 sequence is 14 residues long.

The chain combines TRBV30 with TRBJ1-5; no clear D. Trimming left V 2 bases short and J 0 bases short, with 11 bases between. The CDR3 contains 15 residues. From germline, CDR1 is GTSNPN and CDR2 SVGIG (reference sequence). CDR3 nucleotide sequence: TGTGCCTGGAGTTTGGGAGGGCATAGCAATCAGCCCCAGCATTTT. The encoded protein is CAWSLGGHSNQPQHF.

CDR3: CAWSHDTRTEAFF. The DNA of the CDR3 is TGTGCCTGGAGTCACGACACCCGAACGGAAGCTTTCTTT. The V gene is TRBV30, the J gene TRBJ1-1; D not resolved. CDR1 and CDR2 from the germline V gene are GTSNPN and SVGIG (reference sequence). V was shortened by 2 bases and J by 8 bases, with 15 bases between the two germline ends. The CDR3 length is 13 residues.

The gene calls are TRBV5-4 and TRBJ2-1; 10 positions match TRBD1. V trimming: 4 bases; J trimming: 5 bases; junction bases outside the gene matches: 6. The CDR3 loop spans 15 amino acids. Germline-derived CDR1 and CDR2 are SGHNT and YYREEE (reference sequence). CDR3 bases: TGTGCCAGCAGCCCCGGGACAGGGGCGAACAATGAGCAGTTCTTC. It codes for CASSPGTGANNEQFF.

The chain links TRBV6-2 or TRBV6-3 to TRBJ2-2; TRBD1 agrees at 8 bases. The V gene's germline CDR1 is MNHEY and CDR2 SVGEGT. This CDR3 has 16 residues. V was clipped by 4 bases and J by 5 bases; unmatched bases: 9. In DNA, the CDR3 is TGTGCCAGCAGTTCCCACGACAGGGGAAGGACCGGGGAGCTGTTTTTT. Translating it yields CASSSHDRGRTGELFF.